These 9 T cell receptor beta chains share one sample of origin, sequenced in a study of blood T cells in healthy people across ages. Primed by a sample-barcoded 5' primer and a J-beta primer mix, a second PCR proceeded for roughly 6 to 12 cycles. MiXCR, run by TCRdb on the 5' RACE reads, gives a single entry per CDR3 protein. The data contain about 1.8 million distinct CDR3 sequences, just under 50% of them singletons. The specimen sequenced was blood. Receptors were obtained from a middle-aged woman in good health.

In its sample, this clonotype was seen a few times. The V call is TRBV20-1, the J call TRBJ1-2; 8 positions agree with TRBD1. V dropped 6 bases and J dropped 4; count of bases not matched to a gene: 7. Germline CDR1 DFQATT, CDR2 SNEGSKA (reference sequence). The length of the CDR3 is 13 residues. The CDR3 loop is CSAKTGVPYGYTF. CDR3 DNA sequence: TGCAGTGCAAAGACAGGGGTCCCCTATGGCTACACCTTC.

This chain uses TRBV14 with TRBJ1-2; the D gene is possibly TRBD1 (5 bases). The V gene's germline CDR1 is SGHDN and CDR2 FVKESK. Trimming stripped 5 bases from V and 8 bases from J, with 15 bases between. The CDR3 sequence is 13 residues long. The CDR3 protein is CASSEATVSGYTF. The CDR3 DNA reads TGTGCCAGCAGCGAGGCGACAGTATCCGGCTACACCTTC.

This clonotype was detected a few times. This rearrangement joins TRBV12-3 or TRBV12-4 to TRBJ2-1, with a weak D call TRBD1 (5 bases). Trimming pared 3 bases from V and 5 bases from J, leaving 8 bases between. The CDR3 runs to 13 residues. Here the CDR3 DNA reads TGTGCCAGCAGTTTTAAGGGGAACAATGAGCAGTTCTTC. Encoded protein: CASSFKGNNEQFF.

The chain recombines TRBV4-3 with TRBJ2-1, with 9 bases fitting TRBD2. V shed 2 bases and J 10 bases; nucleotides not matched to a gene: 9. The length of the CDR3 is 15 residues. Germline loops: CDR1 LGHNA, CDR2 YSLEER. This CDR3 is CASSQFGTSRIEQFF. CDR3 DNA sequence: TGCGCCAGCAGCCAATTCGGGACTAGCCGAATCGAGCAGTTCTTC.

Only a few counts were recorded for this clonotype. This chain connects TRBV29-1 to TRBJ2-1; TRBD2 matches at 7 bases. This CDR3 is 14 amino acids long. The V and J ends lost 2 bases and 7 bases, in that order; junction bases with no gene match: 8. Per germline, CDR1 SQVTM and CDR2 ANQGSEA. CDR3: CSVESRTRTNEQFF. In DNA, the CDR3 is TGCAGCGTTGAATCCCGGACTAGGACTAATGAGCAGTTCTTC.

The rearrangement links TRBV11-2 to TRBJ2-5, with 7 bases fitting TRBD1. Germline V gene data show CDR1 as SGHAT and CDR2 as FQNNGV. With V trimmed by 5 bases and J by 2 bases, 5 bases remained unmatched. This CDR3 has 14 residues. The CDR3 loop is CASSRGQAQETQYF. CDR3 in DNA: TGTGCCAGCAGCCGCGGACAGGCTCAAGAGACCCAGTACTTC.

This clonotype has a handful of counts. The chain carries TRBV20-1 and TRBJ2-1; D is possibly TRBD1 (5 bases). The V end lost 2 bases, the J end lost 6 bases, and 8 bases lay between the germline ends. CDR3 length: 12 amino acids. Germline lookup yields CDR1 DFQATT and CDR2 SNEGSKA (reference sequence). The CDR3 DNA sequence: TGCAGTGCTAGATCTCAGGGCAATGAGCAGTTCTTC. As protein: CSARSQGNEQFF.

The CDR3 DNA is TGTGCCAGCAGGTCCACTGAAGCTTTCTTT. It encodes CASRSTEAFF. The V and J genes are TRBV6-4 and TRBJ1-1; D gene unclear. V was cut by 6 bases and J by 4 bases, with 3 bases left in between. The CDR3 contains 10 residues. Germline V gene lookup returns CDR1 MRHNA and CDR2 SNTAGT.

The genes are TRBV7-3 and TRBJ2-5; 7 positions agree with TRBD2. V was clipped by 4 bases and J by 5 bases; unmatched bases: 7. The CDR3 has 14 residues. Germline CDR1 and CDR2: SGHTA and FQGTGA. CDR3 sequence reads: CASSSRDGGETQYF. The CDR3 DNA reads as TGTGCCAGCAGCTCCCGGGACGGGGGGGAGACCCAGTACTTC.